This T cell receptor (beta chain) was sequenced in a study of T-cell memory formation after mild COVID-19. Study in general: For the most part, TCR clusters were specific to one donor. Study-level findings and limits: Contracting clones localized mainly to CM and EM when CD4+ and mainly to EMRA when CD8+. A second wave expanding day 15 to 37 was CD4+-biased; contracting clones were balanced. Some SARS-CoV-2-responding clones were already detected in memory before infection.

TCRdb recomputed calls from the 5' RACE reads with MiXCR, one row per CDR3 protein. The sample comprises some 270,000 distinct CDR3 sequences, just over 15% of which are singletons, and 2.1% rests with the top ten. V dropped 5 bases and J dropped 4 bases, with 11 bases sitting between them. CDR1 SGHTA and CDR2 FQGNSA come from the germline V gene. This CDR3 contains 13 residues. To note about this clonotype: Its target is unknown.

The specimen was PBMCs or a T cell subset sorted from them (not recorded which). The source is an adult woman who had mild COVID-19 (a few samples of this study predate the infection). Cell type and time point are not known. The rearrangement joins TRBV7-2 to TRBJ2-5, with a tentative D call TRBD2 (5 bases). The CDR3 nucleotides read TGTGCCAGCAGCCGGGGAGCTGTAGAGACCCAGTACTTC. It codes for CASSRGAVETQYF.